This T cell receptor beta chain was found in a study of T cell repertoires in cytomegalovirus infection. On the study more broadly: A matching HLA type, together with CMV infection, was signaled by public TCR beta signatures.

TCRdb redid the calling of the reads with MiXCR, one entry per CDR3 protein. The repertoire holds tens of thousands of distinct CDR3 sequences, with about half as singletons. Of note for this clonotype: The antigen remains unidentified.

V was clipped by 5 bases and J by 3 bases; unmatched bases: 9. From germline, CDR1 is SGHTA and CDR2 FQGTGA. There are 15 residues in the CDR3. Study findings and constraints: Based on cumulative public TCR beta family frequency, carriers of CMV plus the relevant HLA were identified.

This sequence originates from a human donor in good health (CMV status not recorded). Some clones in this sample may be carry-over from other donors' samples. The sample here was CD8+ T cells from cultured PBMCs, taken from culture after CMV antigen stimulation. The chain is built from TRBV7-3 and TRBJ2-7, with 8 bases identical to TRBD1. CDR3 in amino acids: CASSAPDRGNYEQYF. In DNA, the CDR3 is TGTGCCAGCAGCGCGCCCGACAGGGGAAACTACGAGCAGTACTTC. The full variable domain, rest sourced from reference TRBV7-3 and TRBJ2-7, is GAGVSQTPSNKVTEKGKYVELRCDPISGHTALYWYRQSLGQGPEFLIYFQGTGAADDSGLPNDRFFAVRPEGSVSTLKIQRTERGDSAVYLCASSAPDRGNYEQYFGPGTRLTVT.